Presented here are 9 T cell receptor beta chains from one specimen sequenced in a study of shared clonotypes between healthy human individuals. The method was immunoSEQ multiplex PCR; TCRdb's version includes in-frame clones alone and lacks a portion of them. This table has over 2 million clones, about 90% appearing once. The sequenced sample consisted of naive CD4+ T cells from PBMCs. Subset noted: CD45RA+ positively selected. These receptors came from a man younger than 35 in good health. Some clones in this sample may be carry-over from other donors' samples.

As concerns this clone: The identical CDR3 is also encoded by other nucleotide sequences in the sample. The V gene is TRBV6-5, the J gene TRBJ1-1, with a tentative D call TRBD1 (6 bases). V was pared by 0 bases and J by 2 bases, with 7 bases between. CDR3 length: 14 amino acids. Looked up from germline, CDR1 is MNHEY and CDR2 is SVGAGI. CDR3 sequence reads: CASSYSGGNTEAFF. The DNA for the CDR3 is TGTGCCAGCAGTTACTCAGGGGGTAACACTGAAGCTTTCTTT.

The CDR3 sequence: CASSRRPPYEQYF. The CDR3 bases are TGTGCCAGCAGCCGACGGCCGCCCTACGAGCAGTACTTC. The chain joins TRBV6-5 to TRBJ2-7; D uncertain. Trimming stripped 6 bases from V and 2 bases from J, with 11 bases between. Germline V gives CDR1 MNHEY, CDR2 SVGAGI. The CDR3 length is 13 residues.

In regard to this clone: Other nucleotide sequences from this sample produce the same CDR3. This rearrangement joins TRBV28 to TRBJ2-3; no reliable D call. V lost 6 bases and J lost 0, with 4 bases in between. The CDR3 has 12 residues. The V gene's germline CDR1 is MDHEN and CDR2 SYDVKM. CDR3 DNA: TGTGCCAGCAGAGCTAGCACAGATACGCAGTATTTT. It codes for CASRASTDTQYF.

This clone was found once. J is TRBJ2-2 and V is TRBV5-4, with TRBD2 identical over 11 bases. After removal of 5 bases from V and 5 bases from J, the junction contained 8 bases not matched to a gene. CDR3 length: 16 residues. Per the germline V gene, CDR1 is SGHNT and CDR2 is YYREEE (reference sequence). The CDR3 DNA reads as TGTGCCAGCAGGCCCGGTTCTAGCGGGAGGACCGGGGAGCTGTTTTTT. Its translation is CASRPGSSGRTGELFF. The whole variable domain, remainder taken from reference TRBV5-4 and TRBJ2-2, is ETGVTQSPTHLIKTRGQQVTLRCSSQSGHNTVSWYQQALGQGPQFIFQYYREEENGRGNFPPRFSGLQFPNYSSELNVNALELDDSALYLCASRPGSSGRTGELFFGEGSRLTVL.

V is TRBV28 and J is TRBJ2-2; D possibly corresponds to TRBD2 (6 bases). CDR1 is MDHEN, CDR2 SYDVKM, per germline. The CDR3 is made up of 14 amino acids. V lost 9 bases, J lost 3 bases, and 14 bases lay in between. CDR3 residues: CASRGRLDTGELFF. Here the CDR3 DNA reads TGTGCCAGTAGGGGTAGACTAGACACCGGGGAGCTGTTTTTT.

This chain joins TRBV9 and TRBJ2-1; D may be TRBD1 (6 bases). Trimming removed 0 bases from V and 3 bases from J, with 10 bases in between. The CDR3 consists of 15 residues. Germline V gene data show CDR1 as SGDLS and CDR2 as YYNGEE. The CDR3 is CASSVGRGDYNEQFF. CDR3 nucleotides: TGTGCCAGCAGCGTAGGCAGGGGCGACTACAATGAGCAGTTCTTC. Supplemented by reference TRBV9 and TRBJ2-1, the full variable domain reads DSGVTQTPKHLITATGQRVTLRCSPRSGDLSVYWYQQSLDQGLQFLIQYYNGEERAKGNILERFSAQQFPDLHSELNLSSLELGDSALYFCASSVGRGDYNEQFFGPGTRLTVL.

J is TRBJ1-2 and V is TRBV7-9; D is ambiguous. V lost 3 bases to trimming and J lost 14 bases, with 13 bases between them. CDR3 length: 11 residues. Germline V CDR1 and CDR2: SEHNR, FQNEAQ (reference sequence). This chain's CDR3 is CASSLLEVGTF. The DNA for the CDR3 is TGTGCCAGCAGCTTGCTAGAAGTAGGGACCTTC.

The gene calls are TRBV9 and TRBJ2-3, with D tentatively TRBD1 (6 bases). The CDR3 contains 14 residues. The V end was cut by 3 bases, the J end by 4 bases, with 12 bases between. The germline gives CDR1 SGDLS, CDR2 YYNGEE. The DNA for the CDR3 is TGTGCCAGCAGCGCAAACAACAGGGCAGATACGCAGTATTTT. Translated: CASSANNRADTQYF.

This chain connects TRBV5-6 to TRBJ2-1; possibly TRBD2 for D (6 bases). Germline V gene sequence: CDR1 SGHDT, CDR2 YYEEEE. Deletions cut 0 bases from V and 0 bases from J, with 10 bases between. The CDR3 contains 16 residues. CDR3 region: CASSLELASSYNEQFF. The CDR3 DNA reads as TGTGCCAGCAGCTTGGAGCTAGCGAGCTCCTACAATGAGCAGTTCTTC.